The 9 T cell receptor beta chains given below trace back to one sample, sequenced in a study of T cell responses to AZD1222 COVID-19 vaccine. Assay used: immunoSEQ multiplex PCR; TCRdb lists only in-frame clones, some missing. The data contain tens of thousands of clones, approximately 88% of them singletons. This sample comprised peripheral blood, obtained on day 0 of AZD1222 vaccination. These TCRs come from an adult in good health.

As DNA, the CDR3 is TGTGCCAGCAACAAACGGGCTCCTGGGGCCAACGTCCTGACTTTC. Amino acids: CASNKRAPGANVLTF. V is TRBV28 and J is TRBJ2-6; D ambiguous. CDR3 length equals 15 residues. V lost 7 bases to trimming and J lost 2 bases, with 12 bases between them. Per the germline V gene, CDR1 is MDHEN and CDR2 is SYDVKM. The full variable domain, in which reference TRBV28 and TRBJ2-6 provide the parts outside the CDR3, is DVKVTQSSRYLVKRTGEKVFLECVQDMDHENMFWYRQDPGLGLRLIYFSYDVKMKEKGDIPEGYSVSREKKERFSLILESASTNQTSMYLCASNKRAPGANVLTFGAGSRLTVL.

V and J are TRBV27 and TRBJ2-7; no clear D. The V end lost 1 base, the J end lost 4 bases, and 11 bases lay between the germline ends. In germline, CDR1 is MNHEY, CDR2 SMNVEV (reference sequence). The CDR3 length is 14 residues. CDR3 region: CASSLYPESYEQYF. The CDR3 DNA sequence: TGTGCCAGCAGTTTATATCCGGAGAGTTACGAGCAGTACTTC.

The gene calls are TRBV2 and TRBJ2-1; tentatively, D is TRBD1 (6 bases). Trimming shortened V by 9 bases and J by 10 bases, and 19 bases separated the two germline ends. Germline CDR1 reads SNHLY; CDR2 reads FYNNEI. The CDR3 runs to 13 residues. CDR3 residues: CASWDTYRNEQFF. As DNA, the CDR3 is TGTGCCAGTTGGGACACCTATAGAAACGAGCAGTTCTTC.

This rearrangement joins TRBV18 to TRBJ2-1; 10 bases are shared with TRBD2. The CDR3 is 15 residues long. With V trimmed by 6 bases and J by 6 bases, 8 bases remained unmatched. From germline, CDR1 is KGHSH and CDR2 LQKENI. This CDR3 reads CASSRLAGVGNEQFF. The CDR3 DNA is TGTGCCAGCTCGCGTCTAGCGGGAGTTGGCAATGAGCAGTTCTTC.

The rearrangement joins TRBV5-1 to TRBJ2-2, with D possibly being TRBD1 (6 bases). Germline V gives CDR1 SGHRS, CDR2 YFSETQ. The V and J ends lost 7 bases and 0 bases respectively, with 13 bases between them. This CDR3 is built from 15 residues. CDR3 region: CASQGGPPNTGELFF. CDR3 in DNA: TGCGCCAGCCAAGGGGGACCCCCGAACACCGGGGAGCTGTTTTTT.

CDR3 amino acids: CASSLLRRGGETQYF. Here the CDR3 DNA reads TGTGCCAGCAGCTTATTGAGAAGGGGGGGTGAGACCCAGTACTTC. V usage is TRBV7-8 and J usage is TRBJ2-5, with D possibly TRBD2 on 7 matching bases. Trimming cost V 2 bases and J 5 bases, with 15 bases left between them. Germline V gene lookup returns CDR1 SGHVS and CDR2 FQNEAQ. This CDR3 comprises 15 residues.

The chain recombines TRBV5-5 with TRBJ2-3; D might be TRBD1 (7 bases). Germline V lookup: CDR1 SGHKS, CDR2 YYEKEE (reference sequence). The V and J ends lost 0 bases and 3 bases respectively, with 11 bases between them. The CDR3 runs to 15 residues. CDR3 region: CASSLGRGRTDTQYF. Written as DNA, the CDR3 is TGTGCCAGCAGCTTGGGCAGGGGGAGGACAGATACGCAGTATTTT.

The chain recombines TRBV5-1 with TRBJ1-5; a possible D gene is TRBD1 (6 bases). This CDR3 has 13 amino acids. Deletions cut 2 bases from V and 7 bases from J, with 10 bases between. The germline V gene has CDR1 SGHRS and CDR2 YFSETQ. The CDR3 region has the DNA TGCGCCAGCAGCTTCACAGGGCAGCAGCCCCAGCATTTT. It is translated as CASSFTGQQPQHF. Supplemented by reference TRBV5-1 and TRBJ1-5, the full variable domain reads KAGVTQTPRYLIKTRGQQVTLSCSPISGHRSVSWYQQTPGQGLQFLFEYFSETQRNKGNFPGRFSGRQFSNSRSEMNVSTLELGDSALYLCASSFTGQQPQHFGDGTRLSIL.

V is TRBV14 and J is TRBJ2-1, with a weak D call TRBD2 (5 bases). This CDR3 spans 13 amino acids. Germline assignment: CDR1 SGHDN and CDR2 FVKESK. V gave up 4 bases and J gave up 7 bases, with 11 bases separating them. The CDR3 protein is CASSPQLANEQFF. The CDR3 DNA reads as TGTGCCAGCAGCCCCCAGTTAGCGAATGAGCAGTTCTTC.